This T cell receptor beta chain was captured in a study of shared clonotypes between healthy human individuals. The assay ran at deep level. TCRdb keeps only in-frame clones here, not all; method: immunoSEQ multiplex PCR. The sample lists roughly 1 million clones; around 75% were seen once. Trimming removed 5 bases from V and 3 bases from J; junction bases left unmatched: 13. This CDR3 has 16 amino acids. From germline, CDR1 is MNHEY and CDR2 SMNVEV (reference sequence). The specimen was memory CD4+ T cells sorted from blood. The subset denotes: CD45RA-negative fraction. The receptor was derived from a man between 18 and 29 years old in good health. The chain carries TRBV27 and TRBJ2-7; 7 bases align to TRBD1. This CDR3 is CASSPSSGQKYYEQYF. Here the CDR3 DNA reads TGTGCCAGCAGTCCATCATCGGGACAGAAGTACTACGAGCAGTACTTC.